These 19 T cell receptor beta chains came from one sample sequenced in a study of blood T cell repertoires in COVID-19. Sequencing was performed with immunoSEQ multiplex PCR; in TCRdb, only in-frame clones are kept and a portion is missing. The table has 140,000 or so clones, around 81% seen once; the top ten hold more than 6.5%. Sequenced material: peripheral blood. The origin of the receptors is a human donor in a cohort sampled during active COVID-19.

The CDR3 DNA reads TGTGCCAGCAGTTTACCAGGGGTTAGGACTGAAGCTTTCTTT. This translates into CASSLPGVRTEAFF. This chain connects TRBV28 to TRBJ1-1; maybe TRBD1 (6 bases). Trimming took off 2 bases at V and 5 bases at J, with 12 bases between the two ends. CDR1 is MDHEN, CDR2 SYDVKM, per germline. This CDR3 is 14 amino acids long. Looking up the rest from reference TRBV28 and TRBJ1-1 gives the full variable domain: DVKVTQSSRYLVKRTGEKVFLECVQDMDHENMFWYRQDPGLGLRLIYFSYDVKMKEKGDIPEGYSVSREKKERFSLILESASTNQTSMYLCASSLPGVRTEAFFGQGTRLTVV.

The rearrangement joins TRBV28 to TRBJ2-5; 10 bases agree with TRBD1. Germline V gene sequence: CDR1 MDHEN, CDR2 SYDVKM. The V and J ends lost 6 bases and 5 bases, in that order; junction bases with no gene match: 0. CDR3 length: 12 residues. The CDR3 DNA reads TGTGCCAGCAGGACAGGGGGCGAGACCCAGTACTTC. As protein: CASRTGGETQYF.

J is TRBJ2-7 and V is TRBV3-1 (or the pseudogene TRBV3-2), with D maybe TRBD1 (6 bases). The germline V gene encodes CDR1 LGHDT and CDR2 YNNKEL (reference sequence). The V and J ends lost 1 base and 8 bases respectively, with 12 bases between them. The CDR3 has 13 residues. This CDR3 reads CASSQAAQGKQYF. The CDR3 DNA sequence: TGTGCCAGCAGCCAAGCGGCACAGGGAAAGCAGTACTTC.

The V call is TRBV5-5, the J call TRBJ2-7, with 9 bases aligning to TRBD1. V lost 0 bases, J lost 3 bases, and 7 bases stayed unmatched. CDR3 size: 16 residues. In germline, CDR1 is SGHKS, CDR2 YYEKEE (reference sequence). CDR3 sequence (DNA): TGTGCCAGCAGCTTGGGTATCTGGGACAGGGTCTACGAGCAGTACTTC. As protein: CASSLGIWDRVYEQYF.

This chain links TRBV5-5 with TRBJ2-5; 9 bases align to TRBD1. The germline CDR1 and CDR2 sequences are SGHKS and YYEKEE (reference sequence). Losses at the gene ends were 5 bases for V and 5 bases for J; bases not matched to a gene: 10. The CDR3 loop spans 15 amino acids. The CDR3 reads CASSWGGDREETQYF. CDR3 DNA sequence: TGTGCCAGCAGTTGGGGCGGGGACAGGGAGGAGACCCAGTACTTC.

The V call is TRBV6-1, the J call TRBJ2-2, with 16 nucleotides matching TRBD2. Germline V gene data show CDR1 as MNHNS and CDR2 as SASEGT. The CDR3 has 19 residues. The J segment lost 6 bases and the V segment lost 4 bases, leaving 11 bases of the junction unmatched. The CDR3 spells CASSVRPGLAGGPSGELFF. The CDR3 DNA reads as TGTGCCAGCAGTGTGCGACCGGGACTAGCGGGAGGGCCTTCCGGGGAGCTGTTTTTT.

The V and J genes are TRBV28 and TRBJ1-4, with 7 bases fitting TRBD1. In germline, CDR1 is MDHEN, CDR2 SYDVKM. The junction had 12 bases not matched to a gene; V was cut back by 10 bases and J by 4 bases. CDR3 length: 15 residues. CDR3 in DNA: TGTGCCACCAAACTCCCGGGACAGAATAATGAAAAACTGTTTTTT. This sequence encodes CATKLPGQNNEKLFF.

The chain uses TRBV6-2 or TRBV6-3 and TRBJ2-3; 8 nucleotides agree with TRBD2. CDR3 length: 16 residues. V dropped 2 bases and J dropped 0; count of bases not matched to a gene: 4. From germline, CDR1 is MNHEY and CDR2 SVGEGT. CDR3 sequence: CASSYRPSGSTDTQYF. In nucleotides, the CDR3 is TGTGCCAGCAGTTACCGCCCTAGCGGGAGCACAGATACGCAGTATTTT.

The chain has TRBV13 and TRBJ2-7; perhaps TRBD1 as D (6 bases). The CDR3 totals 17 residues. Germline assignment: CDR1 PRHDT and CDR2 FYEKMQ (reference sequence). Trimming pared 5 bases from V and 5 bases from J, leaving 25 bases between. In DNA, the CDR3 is TGTGCCAGCAGCCCCCCATCCTCCGACAGGTTGCTTCACGAGCAGTACTTC. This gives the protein CASSPPSSDRLLHEQYF.

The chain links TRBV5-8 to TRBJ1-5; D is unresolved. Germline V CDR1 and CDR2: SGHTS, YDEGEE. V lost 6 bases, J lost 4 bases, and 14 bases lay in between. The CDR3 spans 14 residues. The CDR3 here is CASTRRHYNQPQHF. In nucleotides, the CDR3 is TGTGCCAGCACCCGGCGGCACTATAATCAGCCCCAGCATTTT.

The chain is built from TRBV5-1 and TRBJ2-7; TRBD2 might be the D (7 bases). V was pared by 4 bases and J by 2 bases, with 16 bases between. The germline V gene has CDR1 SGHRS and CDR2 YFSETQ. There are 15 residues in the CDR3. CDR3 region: CASSIQGAGAYEQYF. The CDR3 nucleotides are TGCGCCAGCAGCATACAGGGTGCGGGGGCCTACGAGCAGTACTTC.

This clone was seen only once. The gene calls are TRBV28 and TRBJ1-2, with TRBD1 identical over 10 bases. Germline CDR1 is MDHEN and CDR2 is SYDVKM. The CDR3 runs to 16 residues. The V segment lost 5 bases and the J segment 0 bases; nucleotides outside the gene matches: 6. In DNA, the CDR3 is TGTGCCAGCAGTCCGCGACAGGGGGCTACTAACTATGGCTACACCTTC. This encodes CASSPRQGATNYGYTF.

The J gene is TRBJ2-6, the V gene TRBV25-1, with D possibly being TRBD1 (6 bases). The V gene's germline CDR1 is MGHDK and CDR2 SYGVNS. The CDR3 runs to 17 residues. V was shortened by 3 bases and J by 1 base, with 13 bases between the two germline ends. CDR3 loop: CASSERAGTSGANVLTF. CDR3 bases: TGTGCCAGCAGTGAGAGGGCAGGGACATCTGGGGCCAACGTCCTGACTTTC.

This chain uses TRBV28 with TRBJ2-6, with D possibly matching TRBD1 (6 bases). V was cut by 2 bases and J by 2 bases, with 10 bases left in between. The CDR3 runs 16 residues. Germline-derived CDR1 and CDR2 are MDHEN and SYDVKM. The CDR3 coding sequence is TGTGCCAGCAGTTTAAACAGGGCACCTGGGGCCAACGTCCTGACTTTC. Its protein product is CASSLNRAPGANVLTF.

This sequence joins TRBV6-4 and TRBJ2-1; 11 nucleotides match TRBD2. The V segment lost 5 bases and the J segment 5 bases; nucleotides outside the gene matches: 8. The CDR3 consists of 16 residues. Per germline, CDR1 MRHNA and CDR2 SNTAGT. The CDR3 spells CASSPRVAGGNNEQFF. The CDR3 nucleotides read TGTGCCAGCAGTCCCCGGGTAGCGGGAGGGAACAATGAGCAGTTCTTC.

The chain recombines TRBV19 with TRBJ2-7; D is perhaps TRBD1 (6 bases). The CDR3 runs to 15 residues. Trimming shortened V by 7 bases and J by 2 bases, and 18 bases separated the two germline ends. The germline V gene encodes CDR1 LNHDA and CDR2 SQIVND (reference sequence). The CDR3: CASTGQHTPPYEQYF. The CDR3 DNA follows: TGTGCCAGTACAGGACAGCACACCCCACCCTACGAGCAGTACTTC.

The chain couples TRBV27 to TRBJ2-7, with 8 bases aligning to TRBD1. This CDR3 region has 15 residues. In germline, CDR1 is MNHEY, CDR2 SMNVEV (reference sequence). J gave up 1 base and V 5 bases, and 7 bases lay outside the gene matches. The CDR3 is CASSKAGTGSYEQYF. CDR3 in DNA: TGTGCCAGCAGTAAGGCCGGGACAGGATCCTACGAGCAGTACTTC.

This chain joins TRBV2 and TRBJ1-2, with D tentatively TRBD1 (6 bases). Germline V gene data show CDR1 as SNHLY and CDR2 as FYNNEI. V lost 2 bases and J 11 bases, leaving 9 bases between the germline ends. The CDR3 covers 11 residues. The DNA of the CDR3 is TGTGCCAGCAGTGAAAGACAGGAGTACACCTTC. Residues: CASSERQEYTF.

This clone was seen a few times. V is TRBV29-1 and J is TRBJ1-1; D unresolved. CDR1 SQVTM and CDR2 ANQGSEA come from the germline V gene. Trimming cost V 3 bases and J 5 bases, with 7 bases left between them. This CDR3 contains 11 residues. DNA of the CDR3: TGCAGCGTTGAGTTCTCTACTGAAGCTTTCTTT. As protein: CSVEFSTEAFF.